Sequencing of this TCR beta chain was carried out in a study of Ad26.COV2.S vaccination and SARS-CoV-2 variants (dated by TCRdb to 2020 to 2023). Study-wide context: Vaccine-arm donors came from COV1001, a multicentre, randomized, double-blind, placebo-controlled phase I-IIa trial of Ad26.COV2.S in healthy adults. The TCR-sequenced set comprised around 30 samples: some 19 Ad26.COV2.S vaccine recipients, 5 placebo recipients and 8 SARS-CoV-2 convalescent individuals. Throughout the experiments and outcome assessment, investigators stayed blinded to trial group allocation. TCRbeta repertoire sequencing was used to assess the specificity and breadth of SARS-CoV-2-reactive T cell receptors after Ad26.COV2.S vaccination. Ad26.COV2.S was administered intramuscularly at a dose of 5x10^10 or 1x10^11 viral particles, either as one shot or as two shots given 56 days apart. Trial participants were randomized into five groups of five: low-dose or high-dose Ad26.COV2.S given once or twice, or placebo on both occasions. Summary of the overall study and its limitations: Vaccine and placebo recipients had similar non-spike TCR breadth, a finding consistent with the vaccine containing only spike. The authors noted that total T cell responses may have been underestimated by the TCR breadth and depth analyses. Substantial breadth of spike-specific CD8+ and CD4+ T cell responses was reported after vaccination. The study was not powered for comparison of responses between vaccine doses or regimens. Ad26.COV2.S recipients had higher spike-specific TCR breadth than placebo recipients (P = 0.0014).

The immunoSEQ Assay was used to sequence TCRbeta CDR3 regions. After extraction, genomic DNA underwent amplification by bias-controlled multiplex PCR, followed by high-throughput sequencing. In the source study's methods: To quantify the absolute abundance of every unique TCRbeta CDR3 region, sequences were collapsed and filtered. T cell fraction was estimated by normalizing TCRbeta template counts to usable DNA, with usable DNA measured through amplification of reference genes found in all nucleated cells. Repertoire TCRs were annotated as SARS-CoV-2-specific when V gene, CDR3 amino acid sequence and J gene were exactly matched to a known reactive TCR set. The reference SARS-CoV-2 TCR set came from MIRA and was filtered for enrichment in COVID-19-positive ImmuneCODE repertoires, removing public or cross-reactive TCRs. Drawing on the MIRA antigens, annotated TCRs were analysed further at the level of specific ORF or position within ORF. Depth was the summed frequency of annotated unique rearrangements, while breadth was defined as annotated unique rearrangements over total unique productive rearrangements. Group comparisons of TCR breadth used two-sided Wilcoxon rank-sum tests. The clones in this table, taken by TCRdb from immuneACCESS, are in-frame only. Not every clone is retained; where verified, under half of the shortfall comes from an unresolved V gene, and the cause of the rest is unknown. D and trimming come from the DNA, and the V and J calls and clone size come from that table. Present in this sample are hundreds of thousands of clones, around 89% of which were seen just once. In total, the top ten clones hold around 6.4% of the sample.

The CDR3 covers 16 residues, taking in both the cysteine and the phenylalanine. Only the CDR3 part of the read is kept: 48 bases, read in frame from the first base. V is pared back by 7 bases and J by 0 bases, with 18 bases lying between the germline termini. CDR1 KGHSH and CDR2 LQKENI are derived from the germline V gene. This clone was counted a single time. Its antigen remains undetermined. It has no much larger one-base neighbor in the sample; base qualities were not kept. The treatment or condition label here, explained by the study, means: around 19 received Ad26.COV2.S at low or high dose, single or two shots; about 5 received placebo; per-sample allocation not given. Repertoires of vaccine and placebo recipients were sequenced from samples collected on day 63 after the first injection. Between 29 July and 7 August 2020, Cohort 1b enrolled about two dozen adults aged 18-55 years at one site in Boston, USA. Ad26.COV2.S was a replication-incompetent adenovirus type 26 vector expressing a prefusion-stabilized SARS-CoV-2 spike protein from the original Wuhan strain.

This TCR derives from a person between 18 and 65 years old who received the Ad26.COV2.S COVID-19 vaccine or a placebo. The specimen was peripheral blood, collected in a trial of Ad26.COV2.S vaccine versus placebo. Recombination connected TRBV18 to TRBJ1-1; the D gene lacks a confident call. The CDR3 region has the sequence CASLTNIQNMNTEAFF. The sequenced DNA is TGTGCCAGCTTAACCAACATCCAGAACATGAACACTGAAGCTTTCTTT.